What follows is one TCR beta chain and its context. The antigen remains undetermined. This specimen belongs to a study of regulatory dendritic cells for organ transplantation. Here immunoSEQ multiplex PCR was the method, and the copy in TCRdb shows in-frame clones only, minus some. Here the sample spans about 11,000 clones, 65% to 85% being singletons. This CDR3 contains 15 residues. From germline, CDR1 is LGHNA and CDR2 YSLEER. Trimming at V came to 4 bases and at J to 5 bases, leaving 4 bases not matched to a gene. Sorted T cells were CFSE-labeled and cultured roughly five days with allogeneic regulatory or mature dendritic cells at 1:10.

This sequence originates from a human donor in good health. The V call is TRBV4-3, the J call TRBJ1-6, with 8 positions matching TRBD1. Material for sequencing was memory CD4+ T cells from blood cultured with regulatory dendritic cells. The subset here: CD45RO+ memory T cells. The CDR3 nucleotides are TGCGCCAGCAGCCGACAGGGGTCGGATAATTCACCCCTCCACTTT. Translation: CASSRQGSDNSPLHF.